This T cell receptor (beta chain) came from a study of T-cell reconstitution after alpha-beta-depleted transplantation in children. Library preparation (for TCRbeta) was performed with unique molecular identifiers. TCRdb processed the PCR reads anew with MiXCR; each CDR3 protein has one entry. Altogether some 600,000 distinct CDR3 sequences are present, 10% to 15% being singletons, with the ten largest covering over 2%. With 1 base removed from V and 2 bases from J, the gap between germline ends came to 12 bases. The CDR3 spans 15 residues. The germline CDR1 and CDR2 sequences are DFQATT and SNEGSKA (reference sequence). The study's findings and limits: Most T-cell counts and diversity one year after the transplant came from T cells that were newly produced.

This clonotype appeared a few times. No antigen is known for it. The sequence was collected from a male patient between 5 and 17 years old who had a stem cell transplant for acute myeloid leukemia, so the T cells may come from the graft donor. This chain joins TRBV20-1 and TRBJ1-5; D is undetermined. The specimen comprised PBMCs, mostly from graft donor cells, sampled 360 days after TCRalphabeta/CD19-depleted stem cell transplant. The CDR3 here is CSARGLWGGNQPQHF. The DNA for the CDR3 is TGCAGTGCTAGAGGCCTTTGGGGTGGCAATCAGCCCCAGCATTTT.